This T cell receptor (beta chain) appears in the sequencing data of a study of blood T cells in healthy people across ages. Germline V gene sequence: CDR1 SGHKS, CDR2 YYEKEE (reference sequence). The CDR3 runs to 15 residues. About this clonotype: Mismatch with germline at one junction end may stem from a read error.

It was with a sample-barcoded 5' primer and a J-beta primer mix that a second PCR of about 6 to 12 cycles was run. TCRdb independently ran MiXCR on the 5' RACE reads; one entry per CDR3 protein. The repertoire holds approximately 2,000,000 distinct CDR3 sequences, about two fifths seen once, with 23% in the top ten. The receptor was isolated from a human donor in good health. What was sequenced was blood. The rearrangement joins TRBV5-5 to TRBJ1-6; the D gene is possibly TRBD1 (5 bases). The CDR3 loop reads CASSSYGGVDSPLHF. Here the CDR3 DNA reads TGTGCCAGCAGCTCATACGGGGGGGTGGATTCGCCCCTCCACTTT. Filled out from reference TRBV5-5 and TRBJ1-6, the complete variable domain reads DAGVTQSPTHLIKTRGQQVTLRCSPISGHKSVSWYQQVLGQGPQFIFQYYEKEERGRGNFPDRFSARQFPNYSSELNVNALLLGDSALYLCASSSYGGVDSPLHFGNGTRLTVT.